A single TCR beta chain is shown here with its context. Study processing details: Researchers report that nucleated cell counts were estimated from reference gene primer amplification. Method: immunoSEQ multiplex PCR; TCRdb's copy keeps in-frame clones and lacks some. The DNA was the basis for D and trimming; V, J and clone size are from that table. The table includes 300,000 to 450,000 clones, around 87% detected once. This entry comes from a study of blood T cell repertoires in COVID-19. The wider study: Donors in the United States, Italy and Spain gave samples during acute or convalescent COVID-19. From T cells, B-cell-depleted T cells, or PBMCs came the material, which was cDNA or gDNA.

The CDR3 runs 18 residues. In germline, CDR1 is SGHVS, CDR2 FQNEAQ. Germline trimming cut 4 bases from V and 0 bases from J; bases unmatched to any gene: 13. This receptor was obtained from a human donor in a cohort sampled during active COVID-19. The sequenced material came from peripheral blood. V gene TRBV7-8 combines with J gene TRBJ2-3; 7 bases match TRBD2. The CDR3 nucleotides read TGTGCCAGCAGCTCAAGGGGTGGCGGGAGCGCGAGCACAGATACGCAGTATTTT. This encodes CASSSRGGGSASTDTQYF. The full variable domain, rest sourced from reference TRBV7-8 and TRBJ2-3, is GAGVSQSPRYKVAKRGQDVALRCDPISGHVSLFWYQQALGQGPEFLTYFQNEAQLDKSGLPSDRFFAERPEGSVSTLKIQRTQQEDSAVYLCASSSRGGGSASTDTQYFGPGTRLTVL.